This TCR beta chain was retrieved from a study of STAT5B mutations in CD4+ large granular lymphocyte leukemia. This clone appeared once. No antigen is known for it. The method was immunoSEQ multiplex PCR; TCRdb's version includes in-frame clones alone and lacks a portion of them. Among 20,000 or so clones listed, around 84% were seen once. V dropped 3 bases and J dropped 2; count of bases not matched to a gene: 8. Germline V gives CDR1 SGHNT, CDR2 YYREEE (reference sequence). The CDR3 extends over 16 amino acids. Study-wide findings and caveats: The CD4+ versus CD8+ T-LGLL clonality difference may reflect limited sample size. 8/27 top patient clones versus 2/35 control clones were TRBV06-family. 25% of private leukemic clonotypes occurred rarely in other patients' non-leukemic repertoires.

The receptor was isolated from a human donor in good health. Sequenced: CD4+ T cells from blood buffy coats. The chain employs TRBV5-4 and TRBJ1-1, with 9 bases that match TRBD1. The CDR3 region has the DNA TGTGCCAGCAGCTCTTACCGGGACAGGGTTAACACTGAAGCTTTCTTT. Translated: CASSSYRDRVNTEAFF.